The clone carrying this T cell receptor beta chain was detected only once. Germline trimming cut 4 bases from V and 13 bases from J; bases unmatched to any gene: 13. This CDR3 has 15 residues. Germline CDR1 MNHEY, CDR2 SMNVEV (reference sequence). The data derive from a study of blood T cell repertoires in COVID-19. About the study: The analysed material was cDNA or gDNA that came from T cells, B-cell-depleted T cells, or PBMCs.

Per the original methods: The assay estimated nucleated cells by amplifying reference gene primers. Clones were sequenced by immunoSEQ multiplex PCR, and TCRdb holds only the in-frame ones, with some missing. From that table come the V and J calls and clone size; the DNA was used to work out D and trimming. This repertoire shows under 350,000 clones, around 90% found once; its top ten account for approximately 7.5%. This receptor was obtained from a woman aged 30 to 39 with COVID-19, enrolled during active disease. The chain couples TRBV27 to TRBJ2-1; 10 bases fit TRBD2. Specimen: peripheral blood. CDR3: CASSSWASGSGSQFF. Written as DNA, the CDR3 is TGTGCCAGCAGTTCCTGGGCTAGCGGGAGTGGTTCCCAGTTCTTC.